This T cell receptor (beta chain) was identified during a study of blood T cell repertoires in COVID-19. The CDR3 is made up of 16 amino acids. Per the germline V gene, CDR1 is PRHDT and CDR2 is FYEKMQ (reference sequence). The V and J ends lost 2 bases and 4 bases, in that order; junction bases with no gene match: 9. The repertoire was sequenced with immunoSEQ multiplex PCR; TCRdb's copy has only in-frame clones and lacks some. The table lists roughly 300,000 clones, over 85% of them singletons, with 1.8% in the top ten. The specimen sequenced was peripheral blood. V and J are TRBV13 and TRBJ2-3; TRBD2 matches 7 bases. The sequence was collected from a woman in her twenties or thirties with COVID-19, enrolled during active disease. CDR3 sequence reads: CASSLRGAGVADTQYF. In DNA form, the CDR3 reads TGTGCCAGCAGCTTACGGGGTGCGGGGGTTGCAGATACGCAGTATTTT. Together with reference TRBV13 and TRBJ2-3, the CDR3 gives the full variable domain: AAGVIQSPRHLIKEKRETATLKCYPIPRHDTVYWYQQGPGQDPQFLISFYEKMQSDKGSIPDRFSAQQFSDYHSELNMSSLELGDSALYFCASSLRGAGVADTQYFGPGTRLTVL.